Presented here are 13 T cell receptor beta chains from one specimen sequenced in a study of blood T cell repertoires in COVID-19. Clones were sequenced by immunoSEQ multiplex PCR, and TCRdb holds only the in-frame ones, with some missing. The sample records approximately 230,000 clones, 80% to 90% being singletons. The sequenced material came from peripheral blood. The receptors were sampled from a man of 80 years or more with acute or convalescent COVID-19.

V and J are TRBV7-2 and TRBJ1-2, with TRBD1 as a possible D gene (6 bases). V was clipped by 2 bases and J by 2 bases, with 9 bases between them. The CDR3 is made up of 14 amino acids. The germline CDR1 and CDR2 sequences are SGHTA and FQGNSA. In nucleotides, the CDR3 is TGTGCCAGCAGCTTAAACAGGGTCAACTATGGCTACACCTTC. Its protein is CASSLNRVNYGYTF.

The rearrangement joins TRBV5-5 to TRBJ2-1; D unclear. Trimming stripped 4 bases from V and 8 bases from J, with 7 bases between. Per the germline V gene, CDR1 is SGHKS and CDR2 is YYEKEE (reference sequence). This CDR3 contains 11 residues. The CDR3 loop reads CASSPEDEQFF. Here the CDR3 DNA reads TGTGCCAGCAGCCCAGAAGATGAGCAGTTCTTC.

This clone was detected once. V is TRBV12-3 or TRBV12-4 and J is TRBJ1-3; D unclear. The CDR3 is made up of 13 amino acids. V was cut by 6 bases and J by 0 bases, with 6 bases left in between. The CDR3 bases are TGTGCCAGCAGACAGAACTCTGGAAACACCATATATTTT. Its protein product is CASRQNSGNTIYF.

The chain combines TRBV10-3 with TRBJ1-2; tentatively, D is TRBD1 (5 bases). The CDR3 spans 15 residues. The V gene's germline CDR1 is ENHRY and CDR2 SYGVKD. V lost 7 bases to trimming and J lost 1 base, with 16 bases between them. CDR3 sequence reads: CAIKADRTINYGYTF. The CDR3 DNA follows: TGTGCCATCAAGGCCGACAGAACCATTAACTATGGCTACACCTTC.

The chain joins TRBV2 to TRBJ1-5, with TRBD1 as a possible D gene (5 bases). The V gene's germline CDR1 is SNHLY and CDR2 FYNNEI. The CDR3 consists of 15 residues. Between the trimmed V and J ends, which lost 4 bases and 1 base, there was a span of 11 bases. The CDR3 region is CASSVEAGSNQPQHF. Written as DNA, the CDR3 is TGTGCCAGCAGTGTGGAAGCAGGGAGCAATCAGCCCCAGCATTTT.

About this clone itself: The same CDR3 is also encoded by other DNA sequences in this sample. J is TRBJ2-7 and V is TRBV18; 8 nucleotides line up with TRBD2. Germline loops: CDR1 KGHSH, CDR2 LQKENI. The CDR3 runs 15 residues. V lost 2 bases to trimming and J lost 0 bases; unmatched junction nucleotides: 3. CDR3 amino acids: CASSPSGGSSYEQYF. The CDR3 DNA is TGTGCCAGCTCACCAAGCGGGGGAAGCTCCTACGAGCAGTACTTC.

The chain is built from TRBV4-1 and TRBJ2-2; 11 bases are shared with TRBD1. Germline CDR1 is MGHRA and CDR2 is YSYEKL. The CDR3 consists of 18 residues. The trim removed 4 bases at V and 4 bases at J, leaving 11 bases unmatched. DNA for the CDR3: TGCGCCAGCAGCCCTAGGGCGGGACAGGGGGGTACCACCGGGGAGCTGTTTTTT. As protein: CASSPRAGQGGTTGELFF.

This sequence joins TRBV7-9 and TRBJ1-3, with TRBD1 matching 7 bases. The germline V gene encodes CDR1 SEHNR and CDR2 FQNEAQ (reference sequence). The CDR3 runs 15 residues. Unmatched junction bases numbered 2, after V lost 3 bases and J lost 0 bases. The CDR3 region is CASSFNRGSGNTIYF. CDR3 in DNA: TGTGCCAGCAGCTTCAACAGGGGCTCTGGAAACACCATATATTTT.

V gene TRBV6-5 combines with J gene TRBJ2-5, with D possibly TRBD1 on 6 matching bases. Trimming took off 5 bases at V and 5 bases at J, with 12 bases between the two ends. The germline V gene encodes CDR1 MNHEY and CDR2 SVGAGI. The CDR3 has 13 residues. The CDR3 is CASSTPRGETQYF. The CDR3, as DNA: TGTGCCAGCAGTACCCCCAGGGGTGAGACCCAGTACTTC.

The CDR3 sequence: CASSYLVYEQYF. In DNA form, the CDR3 reads TGTGCCAGCAGTTACCTAGTCTACGAGCAGTACTTC. V usage is TRBV6-2 or TRBV6-3 and J usage is TRBJ2-7; no clear D gene. V was shortened by 2 bases and J by 3 bases, with 5 bases between the two germline ends. The germline CDR1 and CDR2 sequences are MNHEY and SVGEGT. The CDR3 is made up of 12 amino acids.

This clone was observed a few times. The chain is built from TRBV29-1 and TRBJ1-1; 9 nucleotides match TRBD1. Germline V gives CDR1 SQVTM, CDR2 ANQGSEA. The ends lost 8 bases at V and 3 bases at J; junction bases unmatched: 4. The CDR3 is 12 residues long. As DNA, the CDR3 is TGCAGCACCCGACAGGGGGACACTGAAGCTTTCTTT. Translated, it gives CSTRQGDTEAFF.

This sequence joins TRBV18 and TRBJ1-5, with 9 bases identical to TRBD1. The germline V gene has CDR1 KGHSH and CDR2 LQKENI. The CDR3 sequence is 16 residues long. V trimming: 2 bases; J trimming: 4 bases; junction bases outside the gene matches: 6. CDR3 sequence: CASSPDRGGRNQPQHF. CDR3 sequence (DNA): TGTGCCAGCTCACCAGACAGGGGGGGAAGGAATCAGCCCCAGCATTTT.

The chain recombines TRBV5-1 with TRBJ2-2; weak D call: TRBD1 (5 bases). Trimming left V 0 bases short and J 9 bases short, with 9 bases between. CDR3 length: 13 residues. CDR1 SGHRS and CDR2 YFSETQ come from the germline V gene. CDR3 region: CASSLAVDRELFF. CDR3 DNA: TGCGCCAGCAGCTTGGCCGTGGACAGGGAGCTGTTTTTT.